These T cell receptor beta chains were read from a single sample in a study of high-grade serous ovarian cancer treatment subgroups. The method was immunoSEQ multiplex PCR; TCRdb's version includes in-frame clones alone and lacks a portion of them. The data hold over 4,500 clones, with more than 60% observed a single time. Material: tumor tissue. The receptor set was obtained from a human donor with high-grade serous ovarian cancer. Both conserved end residues are part of each CDR3. The order of the fields is CDR3 protein, V gene, J gene.

CDR3 protein: CSARGGNEQFF
V gene: TRBV20-1
J gene: TRBJ2-1

CDR3 protein: CASSLDRGPTDTQYF
V gene: TRBV11-3
J gene: TRBJ2-3

CDR3 protein: CASSLLDYGYTF
V gene: TRBV5-1
J gene: TRBJ1-2

CDR3 protein: CAISDQRGRGTEAFF
V gene: TRBV10-3
J gene: TRBJ1-1

CDR3 protein: CASSLVRVGNTEAFF
V gene: TRBV7-9
J gene: TRBJ1-1

CDR3 protein: CASSLGAGGWDTEAFF
V gene: TRBV5-1
J gene: TRBJ1-1

CDR3 protein: CASSPSRDRFNTEAFF
V gene: TRBV7-2
J gene: TRBJ1-1

CDR3 protein: CASSLDIASYNEQFF
V gene: TRBV11-2
J gene: TRBJ2-1

CDR3 protein: CASSFRDRPNTEAFF
V gene: TRBV7-9
J gene: TRBJ1-1

CDR3 protein: CASSIAGTGDFNEQFF
V gene: TRBV19
J gene: TRBJ2-1

CDR3 protein: CASSKKGATGNTIYF
V gene: TRBV21-1
J gene: TRBJ1-3

CDR3 protein: CASSWDRNQPQHF
V gene: TRBV2
J gene: TRBJ1-5

CDR3 protein: CASSQVGNSPLHF
V gene: TRBV4-3
J gene: TRBJ1-6

CDR3 protein: CASTPGNEQFF
V gene: TRBV6-6
J gene: TRBJ2-1

CDR3 protein: CASSLPAGAGYNEQFF
V gene: TRBV7-9
J gene: TRBJ2-1

CDR3 protein: CASSFRGRFAEAFF
V gene: TRBV28
J gene: TRBJ1-1

CDR3 protein: CASSSGLAGIYNEQFF
V gene: TRBV5-6
J gene: TRBJ2-1

CDR3 protein: CSARGSSQQFF
V gene: TRBV20-1
J gene: TRBJ2-1

CDR3 protein: CASSSTGGADGELFF
V gene: TRBV5-1
J gene: TRBJ1-4

CDR3 protein: CASSLDSRGAAWDTQYF
V gene: TRBV11-3
J gene: TRBJ2-3

CDR3 protein: CASSLDYYNEQFF
V gene: TRBV5-4
J gene: TRBJ2-1

CDR3 protein: CASSDSVYYGYTF
V gene: TRBV25-1
J gene: TRBJ1-2

CDR3 protein: CASSQDRNTEAFF
V gene: TRBV4-1
J gene: TRBJ1-1

CDR3 protein: CAISESRVNTEAFF
V gene: TRBV10-3
J gene: TRBJ1-1

CDR3 protein: CASTLALTGPLPSYEQYF
V gene: TRBV5-1
J gene: TRBJ2-7

CDR3 protein: CAIKASGSGRDEQYF
V gene: TRBV10-3
J gene: TRBJ2-7

CDR3 protein: CAWSILDSTEQFF
V gene: TRBV30
J gene: TRBJ2-1

CDR3 protein: CASSLAPGGVSNEQFF
V gene: TRBV7-6
J gene: TRBJ2-1

CDR3 protein: CASSRYNEQFF
V gene: TRBV5-4
J gene: TRBJ2-1

CDR3 protein: CASSQGRALNQPQHF
V gene: TRBV4-1
J gene: TRBJ1-5

CDR3 protein: CASRTGHQPQHF
V gene: TRBV25-1
J gene: TRBJ1-5

CDR3 protein: CASSSTGTHTGELFF
V gene: TRBV7-6
J gene: TRBJ2-2

CDR3 protein: CASSPLGGAYEQYF
V gene: TRBV5-1
J gene: TRBJ2-7

CDR3 protein: CASSFWGSPGQQGKLFF
V gene: TRBV28
J gene: TRBJ1-4

CDR3 protein: CASSESGVSSYNEQFF
V gene: TRBV10-1
J gene: TRBJ2-1

CDR3 protein: CASSFGRDETQYF
V gene: TRBV11-3
J gene: TRBJ2-5

CDR3 protein: CASSLIRGATEAFF
V gene: TRBV13
J gene: TRBJ1-1

CDR3 protein: CATSTGDRGLADTQYF
V gene: TRBV15
J gene: TRBJ2-3

CDR3 protein: CASSQDAGGDTGELFF
V gene: TRBV4-2
J gene: TRBJ2-2

CDR3 protein: CASSTEVSGNTIYF
V gene: TRBV7-2
J gene: TRBJ1-3

CDR3 protein: CASSQELAYAYNEQFF
V gene: TRBV14
J gene: TRBJ2-1

CDR3 protein: CSVVTGVGANVLTF
V gene: TRBV29-1
J gene: TRBJ2-6

CDR3 protein: CAISQPSTDTQYF
V gene: TRBV10-3
J gene: TRBJ2-3

CDR3 protein: CASSSYLADLRLAPPETQYF
V gene: TRBV27
J gene: TRBJ2-5

CDR3 protein: CASSLGEGLGYTF
V gene: TRBV5-1
J gene: TRBJ1-2

CDR3 protein: CASSSLLTVHEQYF
V gene: TRBV6-5
J gene: TRBJ2-7

CDR3 protein: CASSPGQGATAFF
V gene: TRBV7-9
J gene: TRBJ1-1

CDR3 protein: CASSHGTSGRIEQFF
V gene: TRBV7-8
J gene: TRBJ2-1

CDR3 protein: CASSPWSNTEAFF
V gene: TRBV11-2
J gene: TRBJ1-1

CDR3 protein: CASVAGRISPLAKNIQYF
V gene: TRBV19
J gene: TRBJ2-4

CDR3 protein: CASSLDRGNYGYTF
V gene: TRBV5-1
J gene: TRBJ1-2

CDR3 protein: CASSVGPGLSSYNSPLHF
V gene: TRBV9
J gene: TRBJ1-6

CDR3 protein: CASSDVRWYTF
V gene: TRBV28
J gene: TRBJ1-2

CDR3 protein: CASSDRGDRAYGYTF
V gene: TRBV19
J gene: TRBJ1-2

CDR3 protein: CASRGFGENTEAFF
V gene: TRBV10-2
J gene: TRBJ1-1

CDR3 protein: CASSDYLRASF
V gene: TRBV6-1
J gene: TRBJ1-2

CDR3 protein: CSVGDGGSNQPQHF
V gene: TRBV29-1
J gene: TRBJ1-5

CDR3 protein: CASRSVGIGAGIINTEAFF
V gene: TRBV21-1
J gene: TRBJ1-1

CDR3 protein: CASSVSGRQVNEQFF
V gene: TRBV9
J gene: TRBJ2-1